This T cell receptor beta chain originates from a study of blood T cells in healthy people across ages. Points from the study as a whole: Unsorted PBMC material precluded a definitive naive versus antigen-experienced comparison.

Germline V gives CDR1 SGHKS, CDR2 YYEKEE (reference sequence). There are 16 residues in the CDR3. The ends lost 0 bases at V and 6 bases at J; junction bases unmatched: 7. Through a sample-barcoded 5' primer and a J-beta primer mix, a second PCR was run for about 6 to 11 cycles. TCRdb reprocessed the 5' RACE reads with MiXCR, giving one entry per CDR3 protein. This table has about a million distinct CDR3 sequences, around two fifths appearing once. A remark on this clonotype: The antigen is unknown.

Source material: blood. The chain couples TRBV5-5 to TRBJ2-1; 9 nucleotides match TRBD2. The sequence was obtained from a man aged 18-30 years in good health. The CDR3 reads CASSLEIAGAFNEQFF. In DNA, the CDR3 is TGTGCCAGCAGCTTGGAGATAGCGGGGGCCTTCAATGAGCAGTTCTTC.